Each of the 10 T cell receptor beta chains below was sequenced from the same sample in a study of T cell changes during pregnancy in multiple sclerosis. Sequenced by immunoSEQ multiplex PCR; TCRdb stores in-frame clones only, minus some. The sample lists over 45,000 clones; roughly 89% were seen once. Sequenced here: peripheral blood, sampled in the first trimester of pregnancy. The origin of the receptors is a female donor with multiple sclerosis, enrolled in a pregnancy study.

In nucleotides, the CDR3 is TGTGCCACCAGCAGAGAAAGTATATCAGCAGGGTATGGCTACACCTTC. This gives the protein CATSRESISAGYGYTF. V usage is TRBV15 and J usage is TRBJ1-2; TRBD1 is a possible D gene (5 bases). The CDR3 totals 16 residues. Germline CDR1 is LNHNV and CDR2 is YYDKDF (reference sequence). Trimming removed 0 bases at V and 5 bases at J, with 16 bases between.

J is TRBJ1-2 and V is TRBV4-1; 7 bases are shared with TRBD1. Trimming at V came to 4 bases and at J to 5 bases, leaving 25 bases not matched to a gene. This CDR3 has 20 amino acids. Germline CDR1 is MGHRA and CDR2 is YSYEKL. The CDR3 region is CASSPPHERQGIRSRYGYTF. DNA for the CDR3: TGCGCCAGCAGCCCACCTCATGAAAGACAGGGAATAAGGAGTAGGTATGGCTACACCTTC.

V gene TRBV19 combines with J gene TRBJ1-4, with D possibly matching TRBD1 (6 bases). CDR3 length: 14 residues. Trimming stripped 2 bases from V and 5 bases from J, with 9 bases between. The V gene's germline CDR1 is LNHDA and CDR2 SQIVND (reference sequence). Here the CDR3 DNA reads TGTGCCAGTAGTATAACAGGACAGAATGAAAAACTGTTTTTT. Amino acids: CASSITGQNEKLFF. Complete variable domain (other parts from reference TRBV19 and TRBJ1-4): DGGITQSPKYLFRKEGQNVTLSCEQNLNHDAMYWYRQDPGQGLRLIYYSQIVNDFQKGDIAEGYSVSREKKESFPLTVTSAQKNPTAFYLCASSITGQNEKLFFGSGTQLSVL.

V usage is TRBV5-6 and J usage is TRBJ2-3; 10 nucleotides agree with TRBD2. The length of the CDR3 is 15 residues. V lost 5 bases to trimming and J lost 4 bases; unmatched junction nucleotides: 7. From germline, CDR1 is SGHDT and CDR2 YYEEEE. CDR3 sequence: CASRSSGGAPDTQYF. The CDR3 DNA is TGTGCCAGCAGATCGAGCGGGGGGGCGCCAGATACGCAGTATTTT.

V and J are TRBV5-4 and TRBJ1-2; 7 nucleotides agree with TRBD1. CDR1 and CDR2 (germline): SGHNT, YYREEE (reference sequence). CDR3 length: 13 residues. The V segment lost 1 base and the J segment 5 bases; nucleotides outside the gene matches: 2. The CDR3 spells CASSLTGAYGYTF. Written as DNA, the CDR3 is TGTGCCAGCAGCTTGACAGGGGCTTATGGCTACACCTTC.

This chain links TRBV25-1 with TRBJ2-3, with 8 bases that match TRBD2. Unmatched junction bases numbered 7, after V lost 1 base and J lost 1 base. CDR1 is MGHDK, CDR2 SYGVNS, per germline. The CDR3 has 17 residues. CDR3 coding DNA: TGTGCCAGCAGTGAATTCACCGCGGGGGGACGCACAGATACGCAGTATTTT. Translating it yields CASSEFTAGGRTDTQYF.

The CDR3 spells CAWSLQGGNEQFF. As DNA, the CDR3 is TGTGCCTGGAGTTTGCAGGGGGGCAATGAGCAGTTCTTC. The chain has TRBV30 and TRBJ2-1, with TRBD1 as a possible D gene (7 bases). Germline CDR1 and CDR2: GTSNPN and SVGIG (reference sequence). CDR3 length: 13 residues. Trimming stripped 2 bases from V and 6 bases from J, with 11 bases between.

The V and J genes are TRBV7-6 and TRBJ2-3; 9 bases fit TRBD1. The junction had 5 bases not matched to a gene; V was cut back by 4 bases and J by 0 bases. Germline V gene sequence: CDR1 SGHVS, CDR2 FNYEAQ. The CDR3 is 16 residues long. The CDR3 coding sequence is TGTGCCAGCAGCTCCCAGACAGGGGGAAGCACAGATACGCAGTATTTT. It translates to CASSSQTGGSTDTQYF.

This chain joins TRBV21-1 and TRBJ2-7; TRBD1 was called by the table and not checked on the DNA. TRBV21-1 is a pseudogene segment. The length of the CDR3 is 14 residues. In DNA, the CDR3 is TGTGCCAGCAGCAATTTCCTGGCTCCCTACGAGCAGTACTTC. The encoded protein is CASSNFLAPYEQYF.

This clone was detected only once. The CDR3 bases are TGTGCCAGCAGCGGGCTGACTAGCGGGGGTGAGCAGTTCTTC. Amino acid sequence: CASSGLTSGGEQFF. This chain uses TRBV11-2 with TRBJ2-1, with TRBD2 matching over 12 bases. The length of the CDR3 is 14 residues. The germline V gene has CDR1 SGHAT and CDR2 FQNNGV. J gave up 9 bases and V 5 bases, and 5 bases lay outside the gene matches. Drawing the rest from reference TRBV11-2 and TRBJ2-1, the complete variable domain is EAGVAQSPRYKIIEKRQSVAFWCNPISGHATLYWYQQILGQGPKLLIQFQNNGVVDDSQLPKDRFSAERLKGVDSTLKIQPAKLEDSAVYLCASSGLTSGGEQFFGPGTRLTVL.